These 21 T cell receptor beta chains originate from one sample sequenced in a study of OX40 agonist ivuxolimab in advanced cancers. Assay: immunoSEQ multiplex PCR; the TCRdb copy retains only in-frame clones and omits some. The sample yields tens of thousands of clones, around nine tenths seen once. This specimen consisted of CD4+ or CD8+ T cells sorted from blood, obtained in a trial of the OX40 agonist ivuxolimab. All receptors derive from an adult with an advanced solid tumor such as melanoma, head and neck, liver or kidney cancer.

The CDR3 loop reads CASSSGDTGKPQHF. DNA for the CDR3: TGTGCCAGCAGCTCCGGTGATACGGGGAAGCCCCAGCATTTT. The V call is TRBV27, the J call TRBJ1-5; D unclear. The CDR3 is 14 amino acids. Germline-derived CDR1 and CDR2 are MNHEY and SMNVEV (reference sequence). With 6 bases removed from V and 8 bases from J, the gap between germline ends came to 17 bases.

The CDR3 region has the DNA TGCGCCAGCAGTCCTTCTAAGGTTCTCTACGAGCAGTACTTC. As protein: CASSPSKVLYEQYF. The chain joins TRBV10-2 to TRBJ2-7; D unclear. This CDR3 contains 14 residues. Trimming pared 5 bases from V and 3 bases from J, leaving 14 bases between. Germline V lookup: CDR1 WSHSY, CDR2 SAAADI.

This clone is medium-sized by share. V gene TRBV7-9 combines with J gene TRBJ1-2; the match to TRBD1 covers 8 bases. Trimming cost V 7 bases and J 0 bases; bases outside gene matches: 16. CDR3 length: 18 amino acids. Germline V CDR1 and CDR2: SEHNR, FQNEAQ (reference sequence). Written as DNA, the CDR3 is TGTGCCAGCAATCCACCGGGCAGGACAGGGACGCCTAACTATGGCTACACCTTC. Amino acid sequence: CASNPPGRTGTPNYGYTF.

The J gene is TRBJ2-7, the V gene TRBV27, with D possibly TRBD1 on 5 matching bases. CDR3 size: 13 residues. The germline gives CDR1 MNHEY, CDR2 SMNVEV (reference sequence). With 6 bases removed from V and 2 bases from J, the gap between germline ends came to 11 bases. This CDR3 reads CASRQGRAYEQYF. In nucleotides, the CDR3 is TGTGCCAGCAGACAAGGCAGGGCCTACGAGCAGTACTTC.

The CDR3 spells CASSDLPSSYEQYF. CDR3 sequence (DNA): TGTGCCAGCAGTGATTTACCCAGCTCCTACGAGCAGTACTTC. This sequence joins TRBV6-1 and TRBJ2-7; D not resolved. The CDR3 covers 14 residues. V lost 3 bases and J 0 bases, leaving 9 bases between the germline ends. Germline CDR1 MNHNS, CDR2 SASEGT.

V usage is TRBV30 and J usage is TRBJ1-1; the D is unclear. From germline, CDR1 is GTSNPN and CDR2 SVGIG (reference sequence). CDR3 length: 12 amino acids. Trimming pared 2 bases from V and 11 bases from J, leaving 15 bases between. The CDR3 sequence: CAWSPSKVRAFF. DNA of the CDR3: TGTGCCTGGAGTCCCTCCAAGGTTAGGGCTTTCTTT.

This rearrangement joins TRBV5-5 to TRBJ1-2; D call uncertain. The ends were cut back, 4 bases at V and 2 bases at J, with 9 bases in the middle. Germline V lookup: CDR1 SGHKS, CDR2 YYEKEE (reference sequence). There are 13 residues in the CDR3. CDR3 region: CASSTDMNYGYTF. CDR3 coding DNA: TGTGCCAGCAGCACCGACATGAACTATGGCTACACCTTC.

The rearrangement links TRBV7-2 to TRBJ2-2; no definite D call. The germline CDR1 and CDR2 sequences are SGHTA and FQGNSA. Trimming took 7 bases from V and 6 from J, leaving 6 bases between them. The CDR3 is 11 amino acids. For the CDR3, the DNA is TGTGCCAGCACCATGTCCGGGGAGCTGTTTTTT. Protein sequence: CASTMSGELFF.

The J gene is TRBJ2-1, the V gene TRBV7-6; D ambiguous. Germline lookup yields CDR1 SGHVS and CDR2 FNYEAQ. The CDR3 is made up of 15 amino acids. V was shortened by 3 bases and J by 6 bases, with 15 bases between the two germline ends. This CDR3 reads CASSFRISGSNEQFF. The CDR3 bases are TGTGCCAGCAGCTTTCGAATCAGTGGAAGCAATGAGCAGTTCTTC.

Here the CDR3 reads CASSVNGADTGELFF. The CDR3 DNA reads as TGTGCCAGCAGCGTAAACGGGGCAGACACCGGGGAGCTGTTTTTT. The V call is TRBV9, the J call TRBJ2-2, with D perhaps assigned TRBD1 or TRBD2 (5 bases each). The CDR3 totals 15 residues. Between the trimmed V and J ends, which lost 1 base and 3 bases, there was a span of 10 bases. The germline V gene has CDR1 SGDLS and CDR2 YYNGEE.

The V call is TRBV5-1, the J call TRBJ2-3, with a tentative D call TRBD2 (7 bases). The germline V gene has CDR1 SGHRS and CDR2 YFSETQ. V lost 2 bases and J lost 5, with 12 bases in between. The CDR3 loop spans 14 amino acids. CDR3 sequence reads: CASSFRGGGDTQYF. The CDR3 DNA reads as TGCGCCAGCAGCTTTCGGGGAGGGGGAGATACGCAGTATTTT.

The rearrangement uses TRBV28 and TRBJ1-4, with 7 bases aligning to TRBD1. The CDR3 covers 15 residues. The germline V gene encodes CDR1 MDHEN and CDR2 SYDVKM. V lost 3 bases and J lost 5; bases outside the gene matches: 6. The CDR3 loop reads CASSFDREGNEKLFF. In DNA form, the CDR3 reads TGTGCCAGCAGTTTCGACAGGGAAGGAAATGAAAAACTGTTTTTT.

The CDR3 DNA follows: TGTGCCAGCAGTCACAGGTTTAACGAGCAGTACTTC. The encoded protein is CASSHRFNEQYF. J is TRBJ2-7 and V is TRBV28; TRBD1 is a possible D gene (5 bases). Germline V CDR1 and CDR2: MDHEN, SYDVKM. Trimming pared 5 bases from V and 5 bases from J, leaving 10 bases between. The CDR3 totals 12 residues. Based on the CDR3 plus reference TRBV28 and TRBJ2-7, the full variable domain is DVKVTQSSRYLVKRTGEKVFLECVQDMDHENMFWYRQDPGLGLRLIYFSYDVKMKEKGDIPEGYSVSREKKERFSLILESASTNQTSMYLCASSHRFNEQYFGPGTRLTVT.

The chain employs TRBV13 and TRBJ2-5; D is tentatively TRBD1 or TRBD2 (5 bases each). The germline V gene encodes CDR1 PRHDT and CDR2 FYEKMQ (reference sequence). The V and J ends lost 6 bases and 5 bases respectively, with 16 bases between them. This CDR3 is 14 amino acids long. The CDR3 here is CASSGDLSRETQYF. In DNA form, the CDR3 reads TGTGCCAGCAGTGGGGACCTCTCCCGGGAGACCCAGTACTTC.

The chain joins TRBV15 to TRBJ2-7; D uncertain. V shed 4 bases and J shed 0 bases, with 13 bases lying between them. The CDR3 spans 15 residues. CDR1 is LNHNV and CDR2 is YYDKDF in the germline V gene (reference sequence). The DNA of the CDR3 is TGTGCCACCAGCATATCTCGTGGAGCCTCCTACGAGCAGTACTTC. It specifies CATSISRGASYEQYF.

The chain has TRBV5-1 and TRBJ2-7, with D uncertain. Trimming removed 0 bases from V and 3 bases from J, with 7 bases in between. The CDR3 spans 13 residues. The germline V gene has CDR1 SGHRS and CDR2 YFSETQ. CDR3: CASSLGRFYEQYF. CDR3 DNA sequence: TGCGCCAGCAGCTTGGGCAGATTCTACGAGCAGTACTTC.

The chain couples TRBV18 to TRBJ2-5; TRBD1 aligns across 8 bases. The DNA end is more similar to TRBJ2-7, so the J call may be wrong. The CDR3 contains 15 residues. The germline V gene has CDR1 KGHSH and CDR2 LQKENI. Here the CDR3 DNA reads TGTGCCAGCTCACCGACCCGGGACAGGCTCTACGAGCAGTACTTC. It specifies CASSPTRDRLYEQYF.

This chain links TRBV27 with TRBJ2-3; 8 bases align to TRBD2. Trimming took 6 bases from V and 0 from J; bases not matched to a gene: 8. Germline V gene data show CDR1 as MNHEY and CDR2 as SMNVEV (reference sequence). CDR3 length equals 16 residues. The CDR3: CASRHRGGPSTDTQYF. The CDR3 nucleotides are TGTGCCAGCAGGCATCGCGGGGGGCCCAGCACAGATACGCAGTATTTT.

This chain uses TRBV6-5 with TRBJ2-3, with 10 bases identical to TRBD1. V shed 4 bases, J shed 4 bases, and the junction held 2 bases outside the gene matches. The germline gives CDR1 MNHEY, CDR2 SVGAGI. The CDR3 sequence is 14 residues long. CDR3 sequence reads: CASSFGQGADTQYF. The CDR3 bases are TGTGCCAGCAGTTTTGGACAGGGGGCAGATACGCAGTATTTT.

This chain uses TRBV9 with TRBJ1-2; no clear D. The germline V gene has CDR1 SGDLS and CDR2 YYNGEE. The CDR3 totals 14 residues. V dropped 2 bases and J dropped 2 bases, with 10 bases sitting between them. The DNA for the CDR3 is TGTGCCAGCAGCGTTGGGTCGCCAAACTATGGCTACACCTTC. As protein: CASSVGSPNYGYTF.

The chain has TRBV19 and TRBJ2-1; D is possibly TRBD1 or TRBD2 (5 bases each). The V gene's germline CDR1 is LNHDA and CDR2 SQIVND (reference sequence). V gave up 7 bases and J gave up 0 bases, with 25 bases separating them. This CDR3 has 19 amino acids. The CDR3 region is CASTLIGEMSVGSYNEQFF. DNA of the CDR3: TGTGCCAGTACCCTAATAGGGGAGATGTCAGTAGGCTCCTACAATGAGCAGTTCTTC.